This entry is about one TCR beta chain. This CDR3 is 16 amino acids long. CDR1 and CDR2 from the germline V gene are MNHEY and SVGAGI. V was trimmed by 3 bases and J by 2 bases, leaving 16 bases between them. The data derive from a study of blood T cell repertoires in COVID-19. Data came from immunoSEQ multiplex PCR; TCRdb stores just in-frame clones and leaves some out. The table records 300,000 to 350,000 clones, roughly nine tenths of them present only once. This clonotype was obtained from a woman aged 55 to 70 with COVID-19, enrolled during active disease. Sequencing was done on a sample of peripheral blood. The chain employs TRBV6-5 and TRBJ1-2, with a possible D match to TRBD1 (5 bases). The DNA for the CDR3 is TGTGCCAGCAGTTATGTGGATCAGGGCCGCAACTATGGCTACACCTTC. Residues: CASSYVDQGRNYGYTF.